One and the same sample provided the 20 T cell receptor beta chains below, sequenced in a study of brain metastases from non-small cell lung cancer. Repertoires were generated with immunoSEQ multiplex PCR, while TCRdb's copy carries only in-frame clones and drops some. The sample records 4,000 to 4,500 clones, about 80% being singletons. Sequences were obtained from primary lung tumor tissue. These receptors originate from a donor at least 40 years old with non-small cell lung cancer.

This CDR3 reads CASSLTGDYEAFF. CDR3 sequence (DNA): TGCGCCAGCAGCCTGACAGGGGACTATGAAGCTTTCTTT. This rearrangement joins TRBV5-1 to TRBJ1-1, with 8 nucleotides matching TRBD1. Germline lookup yields CDR1 SGHRS and CDR2 YFSETQ. Trimming at V came to 4 bases and at J to 7 bases, leaving 6 bases not matched to a gene. The CDR3 has 13 amino acids.

To note about this clone: An end of the junction differs from the germline gene, which may be a read error. The rearrangement links TRBV12-3 or TRBV12-4 to TRBJ2-1; weak D call: TRBD2 (5 bases). The CDR3 is 13 amino acids. CDR3 amino acids: CASSIARYNEQFF. The CDR3 DNA reads TGTGCCAGCAGTATAGCGAGGTACAATGAGCAGTTCTTC.

This sequence joins TRBV30 and TRBJ1-5; the D gene is possibly TRBD1 (5 bases). V lost 5 bases, J lost 3 bases, and 11 bases lay in between. This CDR3 region has 13 residues. Germline V gene data show CDR1 as GTSNPN and CDR2 as SVGIG (reference sequence). The CDR3 DNA sequence: TGTGCCTGGTCCAGGGAGCCCAATCAGCCCCAGCATTTT. It is translated as CAWSREPNQPQHF.

The V call is TRBV3-1 (or the pseudogene TRBV3-2), the J call TRBJ1-4; 7 nucleotides match TRBD1. The length of the CDR3 is 15 residues. The trim removed 4 bases at V and 7 bases at J, leaving 9 bases unmatched. Germline V gene data show CDR1 as LGHDT and CDR2 as YNNKEL (reference sequence). The CDR3, as DNA: TGTGCCAGCAGCCTTATCCGACAGGGAAGTGAAAAACTGTTTTTT. This codes for CASSLIRQGSEKLFF.

Written as DNA, the CDR3 is TGTGCCAGCAGTGGCGAGAGCGGGGTAGCCAAAAACATTCAGTACTTC. Translation gives CASSGESGVAKNIQYF. The genes are TRBV2 and TRBJ2-4; 7 positions match TRBD2. The ends lost 4 bases at V and 0 bases at J; junction bases unmatched: 6. Germline values: CDR1 SNHLY, CDR2 FYNNEI. This CDR3 comprises 16 residues. The full variable domain, rest sourced from reference TRBV2 and TRBJ2-4, is EPEVTQTPSHQVTQMGQEVILRCVPISNHLYFYWYRQILGQKVEFLVSFYNNEISEKSEIFDDQFSVERPDGSNFTLKIRSTKLEDSAMYFCASSGESGVAKNIQYFGAGTRLSVL.

The rearrangement joins TRBV5-1 to TRBJ2-3; maybe TRBD2 (6 bases). CDR3 length: 15 amino acids. V lost 0 bases and J lost 2, with 10 bases in between. Germline values: CDR1 SGHRS, CDR2 YFSETQ. CDR3 protein: CASSLVGGLTDTQYF. DNA for the CDR3: TGCGCCAGCAGCTTGGTCGGGGGTCTCACAGATACGCAGTATTTT.

V usage is TRBV5-6 and J usage is TRBJ2-2; TRBD2 matches at 10 bases. In germline, CDR1 is SGHDT, CDR2 YYEEEE. J lost 6 bases, V lost 4 bases, and 15 bases had no gene match. The CDR3 is 18 residues long. CDR3: CASSPLNLRSGGAGELFF. The CDR3 DNA reads TGTGCCAGCAGCCCACTAAACCTCCGCAGCGGGGGGGCCGGGGAGCTGTTTTTT.

A note on this clone: The junction and the germline gene differ at one end; a read error may be behind it. Other DNA variants within this sample encode the same CDR3. The chain uses TRBV6-5 and TRBJ1-4; unclear D gene. Germline lookup yields CDR1 MNHEY and CDR2 SVGAGI. The CDR3 has 15 amino acids. CDR3 in amino acids: CASTANTGSNEKLFF. As DNA, the CDR3 is TGTGCCAGCACCGCAAACACGGGGAGCAATGAAAAATTGTTTTTT.

The chain recombines TRBV4-3 with TRBJ2-7; D possibly uses TRBD1 or TRBD2 (5 bases each). Between the trimmed V and J ends, which lost 3 bases and 0 bases, there was a span of 18 bases. The CDR3 runs to 17 residues. Germline V gene data show CDR1 as LGHNA and CDR2 as YSLEER. CDR3: CASSHHPGTADSYEQYV. In nucleotides, the CDR3 is TGCGCCAGCAGCCATCACCCGGGGACGGCTGACTCCTACGAGCAGTACGTC.

CDR3 amino acids: CASKVGAGGFYEQYV. CDR3 sequence (DNA): TGTGCCAGCAAAGTAGGAGCGGGGGGCTTCTACGAGCAGTACGTC. This chain connects TRBV27 to TRBJ2-7; the match to TRBD2 covers 9 bases. Losses at the gene ends were 7 bases for V and 3 bases for J; bases not matched to a gene: 10. CDR1 is MNHEY, CDR2 SMNVEV, per germline (reference sequence). This CDR3 spans 15 amino acids.

This clone showed up just a few times. The chain links TRBV7-8 to TRBJ1-5; 7 bases map to TRBD1. The CDR3 is made up of 15 amino acids. V dropped 5 bases and J dropped 2; count of bases not matched to a gene: 6. Germline V gene lookup returns CDR1 SGHVS and CDR2 FQNEAQ. The DNA of the CDR3 is TGTGCCAGCAGCGGAGAGGGGGCCGGCAATCAGCCCCAGCATTTT. Its translation is CASSGEGAGNQPQHF.

The V and J genes are TRBV6-5 and TRBJ1-1, with TRBD1 matching over 7 bases. Trimming took 7 bases from V and 3 from J; bases not matched to a gene: 8. This CDR3 region has 14 residues. In germline, CDR1 is MNHEY, CDR2 SVGAGI. CDR3 in amino acids: CASTHGTVDTEAFF. The CDR3 DNA sequence: TGTGCCAGCACCCACGGGACAGTGGACACTGAAGCTTTCTTT.

The V and J genes are TRBV3-1 (or the pseudogene TRBV3-2) and TRBJ2-3; 7 bases map to TRBD2. The CDR3 runs 16 residues. V gave up 0 bases and J gave up 5 bases; unmatched junction bases: 8. The germline V gene has CDR1 LGHDT and CDR2 YNNKEL (reference sequence). For the CDR3, the DNA is TGTGCCAGCAGCCAAGATCCTTGGGGGGGAGAAGATACGCAGTATTTT. Translation gives CASSQDPWGGEDTQYF.

The chain has TRBV6-2 or TRBV6-3 and TRBJ1-1, with a tentative D call TRBD1 (6 bases). The CDR3 is 15 amino acids. CDR1 and CDR2 (germline): MNHEY, SVGEGT. V was pared by 1 base and J by 4 bases, with 13 bases between. The CDR3 coding sequence is TGTGCCAGCAGTTACTGGAATTACAGGGCCACTGAAGCTTTCTTT. This sequence encodes CASSYWNYRATEAFF.

This clone occurred once. The rearrangement joins TRBV19 to TRBJ1-2, with TRBD1 identical over 7 bases. The CDR3 sequence is 13 residues long. Per germline, CDR1 LNHDA and CDR2 SQIVND (reference sequence). V lost 5 bases and J lost 5; bases outside the gene matches: 5. Here the CDR3 reads CASSPDRSYGYTF. The CDR3 nucleotides read TGTGCCAGTAGTCCGGACAGGTCATATGGCTACACCTTC.

This clone was picked up one time. The rearrangement joins TRBV4-3 to TRBJ1-1; tentatively, D is TRBD1 (6 bases). V gave up 4 bases and J gave up 1 base, with 19 bases separating them. Per germline, CDR1 LGHNA and CDR2 YSLEER. This CDR3 region has 17 residues. CDR3 bases: TGCGCCAGCAGCCGCGGGGGCCCGGGACGGCGGAACACTGAAGCTTTCTTT. It translates to CASSRGGPGRRNTEAFF.

The table lists this clone with a count of one. This chain connects TRBV21-1 to TRBJ2-2. TRBV21-1 is annotated as a pseudogene. This CDR3 has 17 amino acids. CDR3: CASSKESRDESTGELFF. CDR3 DNA: TGTGCCAGCAGCAAAGAATCCCGGGACGAATCGACCGGGGAGCTGTTTTTT.

Written as DNA, the CDR3 is TGCGCCAGCAGCCCCGACGAGGACAGTCTAACCTACAATGAGCAGTTCTTC. Translated: CASSPDEDSLTYNEQFF. The chain uses TRBV5-1 and TRBJ2-1; D may be TRBD1 (6 bases). V was trimmed by 4 bases and J by 2 bases, leaving 19 bases between them. This CDR3 has 17 amino acids. Germline assignment: CDR1 SGHRS and CDR2 YFSETQ.

V usage is TRBV29-1 and J usage is TRBJ1-1, with 10 bases aligning to TRBD1. The CDR3 runs to 14 residues. The V gene end was trimmed by 6 bases and the J gene end by 2 bases; junction bases not matched to a gene: 6. CDR1 and CDR2 from the germline V gene are SQVTM and ANQGSEA. The CDR3 sequence is CSVGTGVPNTEAFF. The CDR3 coding sequence is TGCAGCGTCGGGACAGGGGTCCCCAACACTGAAGCTTTCTTT. The full variable domain, rest sourced from reference TRBV29-1 and TRBJ1-1, is SAVISQKPSRDICQRGTSLTIQCQVDSQVTMMFWYRQQPGQSLTLIATANQGSEATYESGFVIDKFPISRPNLTFSTLTVSNMSPEDSSIYLCSVGTGVPNTEAFFGQGTRLTVV.

This clone was found a few times. The rearrangement links TRBV15 to TRBJ1-5; D is undetermined. Per the germline V gene, CDR1 is LNHNV and CDR2 is YYDKDF (reference sequence). The CDR3 extends over 12 amino acids. Trimming stripped 1 base from V and 8 bases from J, with 6 bases between. The CDR3 DNA reads TGTGCCACCAGCAGAGCGGAGGAGCCCCAGCATTTT. It yields the protein CATSRAEEPQHF.